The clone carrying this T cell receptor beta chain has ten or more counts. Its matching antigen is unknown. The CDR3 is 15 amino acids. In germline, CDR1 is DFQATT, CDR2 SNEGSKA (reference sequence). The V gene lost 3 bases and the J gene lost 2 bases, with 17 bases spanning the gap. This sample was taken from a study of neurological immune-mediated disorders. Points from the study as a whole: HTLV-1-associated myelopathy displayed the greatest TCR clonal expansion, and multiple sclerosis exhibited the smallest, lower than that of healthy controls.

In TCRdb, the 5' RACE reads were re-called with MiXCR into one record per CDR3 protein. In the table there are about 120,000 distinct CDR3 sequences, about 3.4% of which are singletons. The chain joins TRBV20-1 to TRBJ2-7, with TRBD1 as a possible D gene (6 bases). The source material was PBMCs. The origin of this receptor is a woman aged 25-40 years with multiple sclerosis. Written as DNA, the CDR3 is TGCAGTGCTAGTATACTGGCAGGGGACCCCTACGAGCAGTACTTC. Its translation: CSASILAGDPYEQYF.